This TCR beta chain was sequenced for a study of healthy donors' naive CD4 and CD8 T cells. A note on this clonotype: Antigen: not known.

Trimming removed 2 bases from V and 6 bases from J; junction bases left unmatched: 4. Germline-derived CDR1 and CDR2 are MNHEY and SVGAGI. This CDR3 spans 14 amino acids. Study observations and caveats: Around 13% of CD4/CD8 propensity variance appeared explained by V, J and CDR3 charge. Chains were not paired, since alpha and beta were sequenced in bulk.

Starting from around 500 ng of total RNA, TCR libraries were made with linear amplification. TCRdb reanalysed the reads using MiXCR and keeps one entry per CDR3 protein. The sample includes approximately 180,000 distinct CDR3 sequences, around three quarters of them seen just once. This TCR derives from a pool of human donors in good health; the sample pools cells from several healthy donors. Sequenced material: naive CD4+ and CD8+ T cells sorted from blood, pooled from several donors. The chain uses TRBV6-5 and TRBJ2-1; 7 nucleotides align to TRBD1. The DNA for the CDR3 is TGTGCCAGCAGTTACCCGGGACAGTTCAATGAGCAGTTCTTC. Translating gives CASSYPGQFNEQFF.